These 14 T cell receptor beta chains originate from one sample sequenced in a study of OX40 agonist ivuxolimab in advanced cancers. Libraries were built with the immunoSEQ multiplex PCR assay. TCRdb's version of the immuneACCESS table is confined to in-frame rearrangements and falls short of the full clone set. An unresolved V gene accounts for under half of the shortfall where checked; the remainder is of unknown origin. The sample table shows some 77,000 clones, and roughly 91% are seen once. Approximately 2% of the sample lies in the top ten. The sequenced sample was CD4+ or CD8+ T cells sorted from blood, obtained in a trial of the OX40 agonist ivuxolimab. The receptors here all came from an adult with an advanced solid tumor such as melanoma, head and neck, liver or kidney cancer.

This clone was counted once. The rearrangement uses TRBV5-1 and TRBJ2-2; TRBD2 is a possible D gene (6 bases). Germline-derived CDR1 and CDR2 are SGHRS and YFSETQ. The CDR3 runs to 17 residues. V was pared by 4 bases and J by 0 bases, with 16 bases between. In DNA, the CDR3 is TGCGCCAGCAGCCCGGGACTGGGCGGACCGAACACCGGGGAGCTGTTTTTT. This gives the protein CASSPGLGGPNTGELFF.

This rearrangement joins TRBV28 to TRBJ2-2, with 8 bases aligning to TRBD1. Germline CDR1 is MDHEN and CDR2 is SYDVKM. The V segment lost 4 bases and the J segment 0 bases; nucleotides outside the gene matches: 4. The CDR3 totals 16 residues. The CDR3 DNA reads TGTGCCAGCAGTTCCCCAGGGGGCCCGAACACCGGGGAGCTGTTTTTT. Its protein product is CASSSPGGPNTGELFF. The complete variable domain, with remaining parts taken from reference TRBV28 and TRBJ2-2, reads DVKVTQSSRYLVKRTGEKVFLECVQDMDHENMFWYRQDPGLGLRLIYFSYDVKMKEKGDIPEGYSVSREKKERFSLILESASTNQTSMYLCASSSPGGPNTGELFFGEGSRLTVL.

In regard to this clone: At one of its ends the junction is not consistent with the germline gene, which may arise from a read error. V and J are TRBV7-7 and TRBJ2-2; D not certain. This CDR3 region has 14 residues. In germline, CDR1 is SSHAT, CDR2 FNYEAQ (reference sequence). CDR3 residues: CASSFDLNTGELFF. The CDR3 region has the DNA TGTGCTAGCAGCTTTGACTTAAACACCGGGGAGCTGTTTTTT.

The chain is built from TRBV4-1 and TRBJ2-7; 7 bases are shared with TRBD1. The CDR3 runs to 16 residues. Germline CDR1 MGHRA, CDR2 YSYEKL. Trimming at V came to 4 bases and at J to 3 bases, leaving 12 bases not matched to a gene. CDR3 nucleotide sequence: TGCGCCAGCAGCCCAAGAGAAGGGGGCCTGATCTACGAGCAGTACTTC. Its protein is CASSPREGGLIYEQYF.

The V and J genes are TRBV18 and TRBJ2-7; possible D gene TRBD1, 6 bases. The CDR3 has 12 residues. Trimming stripped 5 bases from V and 3 bases from J, with 8 bases between. The V gene's germline CDR1 is KGHSH and CDR2 LQKENI. CDR3 region: CASSADSYEQYF. CDR3 DNA sequence: TGTGCCAGCTCAGCGGACAGCTACGAGCAGTACTTC. The complete variable domain, with remaining parts taken from reference TRBV18 and TRBJ2-7, reads NAGVMQNPRHLVRRRGQEARLRCSPMKGHSHVYWYRQLPEEGLKFMVYLQKENIIDESGMPKERFSAEFPKEGPSILRIQQVVRGDSAAYFCASSADSYEQYFGPGTRLTVT.

The V and J genes are TRBV10-3 and TRBJ2-7; D assignment may be TRBD1 or TRBD2 (5 bases each). Trimming took 4 bases from V and 7 from J, leaving 8 bases between them. Germline V gene data show CDR1 as ENHRY and CDR2 as SYGVKD. The CDR3 covers 11 residues. CDR3 DNA: TGTGCCATCAGTGCGTGGGGGGAGCAGTACTTC. It yields the protein CAISAWGEQYF.

The chain combines TRBV28 with TRBJ1-2, with 9 bases lining up with TRBD1. CDR1 MDHEN and CDR2 SYDVKM come from the germline V gene. CDR3 length: 16 residues. The trim removed 6 bases at V and 4 bases at J, leaving 12 bases unmatched. This CDR3 is CASSSTGQGLPYGYTF. CDR3 DNA sequence: TGTGCCAGCAGCTCCACGGGACAGGGCCTTCCCTATGGCTACACCTTC.

This sequence joins TRBV10-3 and TRBJ2-3; 7 positions agree with TRBD2. Germline CDR1 and CDR2: ENHRY and SYGVKD. V gave up 3 bases and J gave up 2 bases; unmatched junction bases: 8. The CDR3 has 16 amino acids. The CDR3 spells CAISDSLALLTDTQYF. The CDR3 bases are TGTGCCATCAGTGACTCACTAGCGCTTCTCACAGATACGCAGTATTTT.

The rearrangement links TRBV29-1 to TRBJ2-5, with D maybe TRBD1 (5 bases). V gave up 6 bases and J gave up 4 bases, with 15 bases separating them. The length of the CDR3 is 13 residues. Germline CDR1 is SQVTM and CDR2 is ANQGSEA. The CDR3 bases are TGCAGCGTCCAACAGGACGTATCAGAGACCCAGTACTTC. It codes for CSVQQDVSETQYF. The variable domain in full, completed from reference TRBV29-1 and TRBJ2-5, reads SAVISQKPSRDICQRGTSLTIQCQVDSQVTMMFWYRQQPGQSLTLIATANQGSEATYESGFVIDKFPISRPNLTFSTLTVSNMSPEDSSIYLCSVQQDVSETQYFGPGTRLLVL.

This clone was recorded a few times. The rearrangement links TRBV11-2 to TRBJ2-5; possibly TRBD1 or TRBD2 for D (5 bases each). Germline loops: CDR1 SGHAT, CDR2 FQNNGV. The CDR3 sequence is 16 residues long. Trimming cost V 1 base and J 7 bases, with 19 bases left between them. CDR3 in amino acids: CASSLAGTVVGVTQYF. As DNA, the CDR3 is TGTGCCAGCAGCTTAGCGGGGACCGTCGTAGGAGTGACCCAGTACTTC.

The V call is TRBV28, the J call TRBJ2-3; no reliable D call. Germline V gene sequence: CDR1 MDHEN, CDR2 SYDVKM. The germline V and J ends were trimmed by 5 bases and 6 bases, with 6 bases remaining between them. The CDR3 is 11 residues long. The CDR3 region has the DNA TGTGCCAGCAGTCGACCGGATACGCAGTATTTT. It encodes CASSRPDTQYF.

V is TRBV28 and J is TRBJ1-2; D remains unclear. Trimming pared 2 bases from V and 3 bases from J, leaving 7 bases between. This CDR3 comprises 13 residues. Looked up from germline, CDR1 is MDHEN and CDR2 is SYDVKM. The CDR3 DNA follows: TGTGCCAGCAGTTTACTTCGGGACTATGGCTACACCTTC. This encodes CASSLLRDYGYTF.

The V call is TRBV5-1, the J call TRBJ1-1; 9 bases match TRBD1. The CDR3 runs to 16 residues. CDR1 is SGHRS and CDR2 is YFSETQ in the germline V gene. The trim removed 3 bases at V and 4 bases at J, leaving 10 bases unmatched. The CDR3 loop is CASSSTGGVGGTEAFF. In DNA, the CDR3 is TGCGCCAGCAGCTCAACAGGGGGCGTGGGCGGCACTGAAGCTTTCTTT. Using reference TRBV5-1 and TRBJ1-1 for the parts outside the CDR3, the full variable domain is KAGVTQTPRYLIKTRGQQVTLSCSPISGHRSVSWYQQTPGQGLQFLFEYFSETQRNKGNFPGRFSGRQFSNSRSEMNVSTLELGDSALYLCASSSTGGVGGTEAFFGQGTRLTVV.

V gene TRBV5-1 combines with J gene TRBJ1-2; D is ambiguous. V was shortened by 4 bases and J by 6 bases, with 13 bases between the two germline ends. This CDR3 has 13 amino acids. Germline assignment: CDR1 SGHRS and CDR2 YFSETQ. CDR3 nucleotide sequence: TGCGCCAGCAGCCGCGACGGGGTAGATGGCTACACCTTC. As protein: CASSRDGVDGYTF.